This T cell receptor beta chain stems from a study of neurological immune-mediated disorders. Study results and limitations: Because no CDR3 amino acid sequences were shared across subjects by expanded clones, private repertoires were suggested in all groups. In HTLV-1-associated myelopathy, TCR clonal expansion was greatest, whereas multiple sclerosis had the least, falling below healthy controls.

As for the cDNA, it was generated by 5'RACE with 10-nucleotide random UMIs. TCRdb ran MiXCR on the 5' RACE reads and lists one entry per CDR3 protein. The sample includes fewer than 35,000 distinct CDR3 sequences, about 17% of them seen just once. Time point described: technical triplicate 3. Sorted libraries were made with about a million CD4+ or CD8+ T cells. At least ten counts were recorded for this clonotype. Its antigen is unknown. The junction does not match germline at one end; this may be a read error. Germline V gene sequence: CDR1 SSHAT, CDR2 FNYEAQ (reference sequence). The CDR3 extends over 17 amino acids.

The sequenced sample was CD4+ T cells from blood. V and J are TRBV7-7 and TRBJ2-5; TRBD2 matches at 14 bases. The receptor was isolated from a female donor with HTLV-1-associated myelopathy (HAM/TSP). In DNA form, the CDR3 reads TGTGCTAGCAGCGTCGGGACTAGCGGGAGTGGGGAGGAGACCCAGTACTTC. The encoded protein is CASSVGTSGSGEETQYF.